One sample yielded the 10 T cell receptor beta chains listed below, sequenced in a study of blood T cell repertoires in COVID-19. Method: immunoSEQ multiplex PCR; TCRdb's copy keeps in-frame clones and lacks some. Among fewer than 350,000 clones listed, roughly 89% were seen once. Sample: peripheral blood. These receptor sequences come from a woman aged 55-70 years with COVID-19, enrolled during active disease.

The V gene is TRBV18, the J gene TRBJ1-6; D not resolved. Between the trimmed V and J ends, which lost 4 bases and 6 bases, there was a span of 13 bases. The CDR3 contains 15 residues. Germline CDR1 and CDR2: KGHSH and LQKENI. The CDR3 coding sequence is TGTGCCAGCTCACGCCTCGTCGGAGGTAATTCACCCCTCCACTTT. The encoded protein is CASSRLVGGNSPLHF.

V and J are TRBV7-2 and TRBJ2-7, with 10 bases matching TRBD2. CDR1 is SGHTA and CDR2 is FQGNSA in the germline V gene. CDR3 length: 14 amino acids. Trimming took 7 bases from V and 5 from J; bases not matched to a gene: 8. CDR3 sequence (DNA): TGTGCCAGCAAGCGGGGGGGCTGGAACGACGAGCAGTACTTC. Protein product: CASKRGGWNDEQYF.

The V and J genes are TRBV5-4 and TRBJ2-3; the D gene is possibly TRBD2 (6 bases). Germline V lookup: CDR1 SGHNT, CDR2 YYREEE (reference sequence). The CDR3 length is 17 residues. Trimming stripped 1 base from V and 7 bases from J, with 22 bases between. CDR3: CASSLPPRAGSPNTQYF. Here the CDR3 DNA reads TGTGCCAGCAGCTTGCCTCCTAGGGCGGGGAGCCCAAATACGCAGTATTTT.

The chain employs TRBV10-3 and TRBJ1-1; 7 bases are a match to TRBD1. J was trimmed by 4 bases and V by 4 bases; bases with no gene match: 9. Germline V lookup: CDR1 ENHRY, CDR2 SYGVKD. CDR3 length: 15 amino acids. The CDR3 here is CAISATTGWATEAFF. CDR3 DNA sequence: TGTGCCATCAGTGCCACGACAGGGTGGGCCACTGAAGCTTTCTTT.

This clone was recorded once. This chain uses TRBV7-9 with TRBJ1-4; possibly TRBD1 for D (6 bases). CDR1 is SEHNR, CDR2 FQNEAQ, per germline (reference sequence). V lost 5 bases, J lost 7 bases, and 11 bases lay in between. This CDR3 spans 13 amino acids. The CDR3 sequence is CASSRGGLEKLFF. CDR3 nucleotide sequence: TGTGCCAGCAGCCGGGGGGGCCTTGAAAAACTGTTTTTT.

The chain employs TRBV6-1 and TRBJ1-3; TRBD1 might be the D (5 bases). Trimming cost V 0 bases and J 0 bases, with 15 bases left between them. This CDR3 has 18 amino acids. CDR1 is MNHNS and CDR2 is SASEGT in the germline V gene. CDR3: CASSEALQGYRSGNTIYF. The CDR3 nucleotides read TGTGCCAGCAGTGAAGCGCTTCAGGGCTATCGCTCTGGAAACACCATATATTTT.

This sequence joins TRBV28 and TRBJ2-1; 9 nucleotides align to TRBD1. Trimming took 8 bases from V and 9 from J; bases not matched to a gene: 11. CDR1 and CDR2 (germline): MDHEN, SYDVKM. This CDR3 region has 14 residues. The CDR3 coding sequence is TGTGCCAGCCAAACAGGGGGCGCGAGGAGTGAGCAGTTCTTC. The encoded protein is CASQTGGARSEQFF.

CDR3 amino acids: CASSDSDRGNYGYTF. DNA of the CDR3: TGTGCCAGCAGTGACTCCGACAGGGGTAACTATGGCTACACCTTC. The chain combines TRBV6-4 with TRBJ1-2; 8 bases line up with TRBD1. Germline V gene sequence: CDR1 MRHNA, CDR2 SNTAGT. The CDR3 runs 15 residues. V shed 0 bases and J 1 base; nucleotides not matched to a gene: 1.

J is TRBJ1-3 and V is TRBV14; D is ambiguous. The V and J ends lost 4 bases and 4 bases respectively, with 11 bases between them. This CDR3 is built from 14 residues. CDR1 is SGHDN, CDR2 FVKESK, per germline. The CDR3 spells CASSLRTSGNTIYF. Here the CDR3 DNA reads TGTGCCAGCAGCCTTAGGACTTCGGGAAACACCATATATTTT.

This clone was seen once. CDR3 residues: CASRSGLLSSYNSPLHF. The CDR3 DNA reads as TGCGCCAGCAGATCGGGACTCCTGAGCTCCTATAATTCACCCCTCCACTTT. The chain joins TRBV10-2 to TRBJ1-6; D perhaps matches TRBD1 (5 bases). The V end was cut by 6 bases, the J end by 0 bases, with 15 bases between. The germline CDR1 and CDR2 sequences are WSHSY and SAAADI. The CDR3 extends over 17 amino acids.